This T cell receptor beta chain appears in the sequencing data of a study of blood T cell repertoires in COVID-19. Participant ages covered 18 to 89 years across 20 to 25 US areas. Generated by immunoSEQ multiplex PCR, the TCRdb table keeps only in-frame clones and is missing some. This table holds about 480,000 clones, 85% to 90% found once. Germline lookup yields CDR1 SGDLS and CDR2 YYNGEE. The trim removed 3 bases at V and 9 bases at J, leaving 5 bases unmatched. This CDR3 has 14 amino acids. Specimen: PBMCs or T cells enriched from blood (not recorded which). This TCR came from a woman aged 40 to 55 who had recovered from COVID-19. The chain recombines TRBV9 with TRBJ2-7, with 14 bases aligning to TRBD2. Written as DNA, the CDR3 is TGTGCCAGCAGCGCGGGACTAGCGGGAGAACTGCAGTACTTC. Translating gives CASSAGLAGELQYF. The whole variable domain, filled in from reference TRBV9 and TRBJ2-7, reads DSGVTQTPKHLITATGQRVTLRCSPRSGDLSVYWYQQSLDQGLQFLIQYYNGEERAKGNILERFSAQQFPDLHSELNLSSLELGDSALYFCASSAGLAGELQYFGPGTRLTVT.